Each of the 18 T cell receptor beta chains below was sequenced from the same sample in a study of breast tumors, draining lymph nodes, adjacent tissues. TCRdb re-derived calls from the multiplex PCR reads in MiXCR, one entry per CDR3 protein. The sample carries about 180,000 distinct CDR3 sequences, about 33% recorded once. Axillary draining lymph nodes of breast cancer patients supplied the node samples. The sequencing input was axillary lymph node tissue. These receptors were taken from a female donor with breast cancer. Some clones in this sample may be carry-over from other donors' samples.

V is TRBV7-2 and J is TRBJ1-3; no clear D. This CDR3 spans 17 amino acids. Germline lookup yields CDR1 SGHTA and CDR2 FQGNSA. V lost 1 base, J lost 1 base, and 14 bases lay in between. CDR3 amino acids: CASSLVFGRSSGNTIYF. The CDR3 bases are TGTGCCAGCAGCTTAGTATTCGGGAGGAGTTCTGGAAACACCATATATTTT. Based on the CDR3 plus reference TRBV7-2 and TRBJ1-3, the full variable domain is GAGVSQSPSNKVTEKGKDVELRCDPISGHTALYWYRQSLGQGLEFLIYFQGNSAPDKSGLPSDRFSAERTGGSVSTLTIQRTQQEDSAVYLCASSLVFGRSSGNTIYFGEGSWLTVV.

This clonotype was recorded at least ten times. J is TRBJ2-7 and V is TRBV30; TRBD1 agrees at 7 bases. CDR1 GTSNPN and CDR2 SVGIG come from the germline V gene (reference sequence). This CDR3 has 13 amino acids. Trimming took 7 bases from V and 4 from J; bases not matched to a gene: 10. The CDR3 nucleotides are TGTGCCTCGAAAGGGCAGGGGGTTTACGAGCAGTACTTC. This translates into CASKGQGVYEQYF.

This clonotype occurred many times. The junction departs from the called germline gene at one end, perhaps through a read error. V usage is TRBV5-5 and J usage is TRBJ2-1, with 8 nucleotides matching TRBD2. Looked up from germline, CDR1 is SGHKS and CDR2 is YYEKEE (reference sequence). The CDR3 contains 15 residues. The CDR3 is CASSLERGSFNEQFF. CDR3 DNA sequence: TGTGCCAGCAGCTTAGAGCGGGGGTCCTTCAATGAGCAGTTCTTC.

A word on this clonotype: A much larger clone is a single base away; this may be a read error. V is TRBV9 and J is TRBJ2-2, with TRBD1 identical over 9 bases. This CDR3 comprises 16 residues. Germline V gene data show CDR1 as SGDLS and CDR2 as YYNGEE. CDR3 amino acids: CASSGGTGWATGELLF. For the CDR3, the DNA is TGTGCCAGCAGCGGAGGGACAGGGTGGGCCACCGGGGAGCTGCTTTTT. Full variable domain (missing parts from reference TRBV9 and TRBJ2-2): DSGVTQTPKHLITATGQRVTLRCSPRSGDLSVYWYQQSLDQGLQFLIQYYNGEERAKGNILERFSAQQFPDLHSELNLSSLELGDSALYFCASSGGTGWATGELLFGEGSRLTVL.

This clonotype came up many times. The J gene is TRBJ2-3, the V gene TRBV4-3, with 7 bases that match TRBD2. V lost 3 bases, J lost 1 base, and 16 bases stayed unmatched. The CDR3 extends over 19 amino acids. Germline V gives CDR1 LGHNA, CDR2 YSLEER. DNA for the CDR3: TGCGCCAGCAGCCACCCCACCGATGCCCTAGCGGAACGCACAGATACGCAGTATTTT. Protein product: CASSHPTDALAERTDTQYF.

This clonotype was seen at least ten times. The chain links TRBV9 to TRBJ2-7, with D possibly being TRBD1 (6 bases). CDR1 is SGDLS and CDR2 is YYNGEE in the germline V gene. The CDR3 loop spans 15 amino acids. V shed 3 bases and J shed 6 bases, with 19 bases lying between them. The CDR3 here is CASSASQGSPREQYF. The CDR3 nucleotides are TGTGCCAGCAGCGCCTCCCAGGGGTCGCCCCGCGAGCAGTACTTC.

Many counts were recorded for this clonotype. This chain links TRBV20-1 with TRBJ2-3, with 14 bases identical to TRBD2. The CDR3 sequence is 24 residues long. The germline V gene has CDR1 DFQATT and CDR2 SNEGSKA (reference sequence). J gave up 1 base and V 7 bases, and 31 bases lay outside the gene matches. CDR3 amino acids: CSELVDGGLLLGTSGSGGTDTQYF. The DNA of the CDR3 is TGCAGTGAGCTCGTAGACGGGGGGCTTTTGCTTGGGACTAGCGGGAGTGGAGGCACAGATACGCAGTATTTT.

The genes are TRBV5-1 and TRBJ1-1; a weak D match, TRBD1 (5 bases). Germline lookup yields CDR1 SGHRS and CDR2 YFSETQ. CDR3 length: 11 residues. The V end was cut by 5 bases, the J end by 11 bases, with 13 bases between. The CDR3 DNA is TGCGCCAGCAGACAGGAGGGGAGGGCTTTCTTT. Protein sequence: CASRQEGRAFF.

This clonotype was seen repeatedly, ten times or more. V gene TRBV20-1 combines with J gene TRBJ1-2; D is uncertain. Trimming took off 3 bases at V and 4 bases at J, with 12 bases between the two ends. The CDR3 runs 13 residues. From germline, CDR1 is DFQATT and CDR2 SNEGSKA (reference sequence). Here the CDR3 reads CSASYSTSYGYTF. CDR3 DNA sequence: TGCAGTGCTAGTTACAGCACCTCCTATGGCTACACCTTC.

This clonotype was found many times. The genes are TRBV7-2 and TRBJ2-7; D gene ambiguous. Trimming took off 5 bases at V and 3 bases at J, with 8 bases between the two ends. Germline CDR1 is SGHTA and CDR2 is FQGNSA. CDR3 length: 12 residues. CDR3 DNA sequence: TGTGCCAGCAGCCACGGGTACTACGAGCAGTACTTC. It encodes CASSHGYYEQYF.

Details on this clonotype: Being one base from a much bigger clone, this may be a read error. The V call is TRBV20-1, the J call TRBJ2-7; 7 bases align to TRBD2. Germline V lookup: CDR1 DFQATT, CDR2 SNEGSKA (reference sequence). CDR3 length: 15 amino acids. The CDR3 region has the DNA TGCAGTGCTAGAGATGACGGACTAGTTTCCGACGAGCGGTACTTC. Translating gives CSARDDGLVSDERYF.

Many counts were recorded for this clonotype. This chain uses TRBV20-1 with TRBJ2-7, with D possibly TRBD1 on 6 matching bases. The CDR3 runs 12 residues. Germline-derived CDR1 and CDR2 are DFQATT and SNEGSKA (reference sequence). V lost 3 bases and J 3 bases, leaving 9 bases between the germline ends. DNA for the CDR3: TGCAGTGCTAGTGTGACAGGCTACGAGCAGTACTTC. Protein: CSASVTGYEQYF.

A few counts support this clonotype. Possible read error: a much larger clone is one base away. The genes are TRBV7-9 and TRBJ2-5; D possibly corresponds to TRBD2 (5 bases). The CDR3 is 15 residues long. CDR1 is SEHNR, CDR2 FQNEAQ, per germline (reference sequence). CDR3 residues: CASSLGRLSGETQHF. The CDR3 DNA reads TGTGCCAGCAGCTTAGGGAGGTTATCTGGAGAGACCCAGCACTTC.

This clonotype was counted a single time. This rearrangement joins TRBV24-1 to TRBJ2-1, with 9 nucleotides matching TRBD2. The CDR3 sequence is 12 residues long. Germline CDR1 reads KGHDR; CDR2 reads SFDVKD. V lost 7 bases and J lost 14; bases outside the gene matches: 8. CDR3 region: CATRTSGGREFF. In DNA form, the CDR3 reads TGTGCCACCAGGACGTCTGGCGGGAGGGAGTTCTTC.

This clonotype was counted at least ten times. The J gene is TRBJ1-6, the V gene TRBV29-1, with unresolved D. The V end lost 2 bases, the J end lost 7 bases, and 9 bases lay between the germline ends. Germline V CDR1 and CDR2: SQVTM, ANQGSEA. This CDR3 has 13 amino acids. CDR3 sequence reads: CSVEFGSNSPLHF. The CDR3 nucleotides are TGCAGCGTTGAATTCGGGTCAAATTCACCCCTCCACTTT. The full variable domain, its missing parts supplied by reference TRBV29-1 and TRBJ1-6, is SAVISQKPSRDICQRGTSLTIQCQVDSQVTMMFWYRQQPGQSLTLIATANQGSEATYESGFVIDKFPISRPNLTFSTLTVSNMSPEDSSIYLCSVEFGSNSPLHFGNGTRLTVT.

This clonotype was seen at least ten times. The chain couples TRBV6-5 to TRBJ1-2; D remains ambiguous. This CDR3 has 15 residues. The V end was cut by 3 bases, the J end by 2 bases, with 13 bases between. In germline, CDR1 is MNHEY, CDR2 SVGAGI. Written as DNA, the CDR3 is TGTGCCAGCAGTTATTTTCTCGGGTCGAACTATGGCTACACCTTC. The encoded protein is CASSYFLGSNYGYTF.

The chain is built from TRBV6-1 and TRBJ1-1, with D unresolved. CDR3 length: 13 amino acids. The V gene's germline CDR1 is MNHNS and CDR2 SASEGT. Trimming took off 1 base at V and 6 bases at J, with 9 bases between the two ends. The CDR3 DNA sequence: TGTGCCAGCAGTGAAGTTTATCAGGCTGAAGCTTTCTTT. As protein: CASSEVYQAEAFF.

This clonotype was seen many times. This chain's CDR3 is CASSTVAGYEQYF. DNA for the CDR3: TGTGCCAGCAGTACAGTGGCCGGGTACGAGCAGTACTTC. The V and J genes are TRBV6-1 and TRBJ2-7; no firm D call. This CDR3 spans 13 amino acids. V was pared by 5 bases and J by 4 bases, with 12 bases between. Germline V lookup: CDR1 MNHNS, CDR2 SASEGT.